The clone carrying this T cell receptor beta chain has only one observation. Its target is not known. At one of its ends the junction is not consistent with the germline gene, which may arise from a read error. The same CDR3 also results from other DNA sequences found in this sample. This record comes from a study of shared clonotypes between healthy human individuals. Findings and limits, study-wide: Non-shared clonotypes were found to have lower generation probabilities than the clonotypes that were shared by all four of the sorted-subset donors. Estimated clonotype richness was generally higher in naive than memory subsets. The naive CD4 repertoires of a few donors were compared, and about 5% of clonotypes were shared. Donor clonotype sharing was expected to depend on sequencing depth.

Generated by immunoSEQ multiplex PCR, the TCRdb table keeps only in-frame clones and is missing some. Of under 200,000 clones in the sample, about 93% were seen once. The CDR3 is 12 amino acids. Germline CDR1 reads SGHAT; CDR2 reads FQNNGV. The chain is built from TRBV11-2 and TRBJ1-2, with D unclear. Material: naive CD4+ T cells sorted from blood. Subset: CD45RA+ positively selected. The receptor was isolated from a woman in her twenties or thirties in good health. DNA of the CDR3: TGTGCCAGTAGCTTAGAGGCTGATGGCTACACCTTC. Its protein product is CASSLEADGYTF.